The clone carrying this T cell receptor beta chain came up many times. Its cognate antigen is unknown. Specified time point: newly diagnosed GD, antithyroid drugs for less than 3 months. PBMC RNA was the source of the TCR library. Patients were from an endocrinology department in Xi'an, China. The record originates from a study of regulatory T cells in long-lasting Graves disease. CDR1 is MNHEY, CDR2 SMNVEV, per germline (reference sequence). V was pared by 5 bases and J by 0 bases, with 14 bases between. The CDR3 totals 15 residues. Study-wide results and limits: There was favoring of TRBV28, TRBJ1-2 and TRBJ2-5 in persistent disease.

Arm-PCR of CDR3 regions with iRepertoire HTBI primers generated TCR beta libraries. TCRdb fed the multiplex PCR reads into MiXCR, producing one record per CDR3 protein. The data hold more than 450,000 distinct CDR3 sequences, with around 13% observed a single time. Another study also made use of these data, one on T cells in Graves' hyperthyroidism and ophthalmopathy.

The receptor was isolated from a woman aged 25 to 45 with Graves disease. The gene calls are TRBV27 and TRBJ2-7; D might be TRBD2 (6 bases). The source was peripheral blood mononuclear cells (PBMCs), collected at new diagnosis, from a patient treated with antithyroid drugs. The CDR3 here is CASSPMAGSSYEQYF. Written as DNA, the CDR3 is TGTGCCAGCAGTCCCATGGCGGGAAGCTCCTACGAGCAGTACTTC.